These 24 T cell receptor beta chains came from one sample sequenced in a study of T cells after yellow fever vaccination. TCRdb analysed the 5' RACE reads with MiXCR anew, one entry per CDR3 protein. The table lists a few hundred thousand distinct CDR3 sequences, 4% of them singletons. The sample in question was PBMCs, obtained 5 days after the yellow fever booster vaccination. These receptors originate from a young man who received the YFV17D yellow fever vaccine.

This clonotype was recorded many times. This chain joins TRBV7-2 and TRBJ1-6, with D uncertain. CDR1 and CDR2 (germline): SGHTA, FQGNSA. The CDR3 extends over 15 amino acids. V dropped 2 bases and J dropped 10 bases, with 15 bases sitting between them. CDR3 coding DNA: TGTGCCAGCAGCTTAATGCCGGGAGGCGAGTCACCCCTCCACTTT. Protein: CASSLMPGGESPLHF.

This clonotype has only a few counts. J is TRBJ1-2 and V is TRBV10-2; TRBD1 matches 8 bases. This CDR3 is built from 21 residues. Trimming took 8 bases from V and 5 from J; bases not matched to a gene: 31. Germline V gene sequence: CDR1 WSHSY, CDR2 SAAADI. Here the CDR3 reads CASGGQAGGRRSSTSVYGYTF. The CDR3 DNA is TGCGCCAGCGGGGGACAGGCAGGGGGTCGGCGATCATCCACCTCTGTATATGGCTACACCTTC.

This clonotype was seen a handful of times. V and J are TRBV20-1 and TRBJ1-3; 8 positions agree with TRBD1. CDR3 length: 15 residues. V was pared by 6 bases and J by 10 bases, with 17 bases of the junction left unmatched. The germline V gene encodes CDR1 DFQATT and CDR2 SNEGSKA (reference sequence). CDR3 in amino acids: CSAEMNSARGRTIYF. CDR3 DNA sequence: TGCAGTGCCGAGATGAACTCAGCCAGGGGGCGGACCATATATTTT.

Only a few counts were recorded for this clonotype. The V gene is TRBV6-5, the J gene TRBJ2-2, with TRBD2 identical over 13 bases. V shed 7 bases and J 5 bases; nucleotides not matched to a gene: 7. Germline loops: CDR1 MNHEY, CDR2 SVGAGI. The CDR3 length is 16 residues. CDR3 coding DNA: TGTGCCAGCACAAAACTAGCGGGGGGGCCAACCGGGGAGCTGTTTTTT. It codes for CASTKLAGGPTGELFF.

This sequence joins TRBV5-6 and TRBJ2-7; D perhaps matches TRBD1 (6 bases). Trimming pared 5 bases from V and 5 bases from J, leaving 14 bases between. Germline loops: CDR1 SGHDT, CDR2 YYEEEE. The CDR3 totals 13 residues. CDR3 nucleotides: TGTGCCAGCAGATACAGGGCTTCCAACGAGCAGTACTTC. Its translation is CASRYRASNEQYF.

The J gene is TRBJ1-6, the V gene TRBV3-1, with TRBD1 matching 8 bases. The CDR3 covers 17 residues. CDR1 and CDR2 (germline): LGHDT, YNNKEL (reference sequence). V lost 3 bases and J lost 3; bases outside the gene matches: 7. Written as DNA, the CDR3 is TGTGCCAGCAGCCAGAATTCAGGGGGCGACTATAATTCACCCCTCCACTTT. Its protein is CASSQNSGGDYNSPLHF.

In nucleotides, the CDR3 is TGTGCCAGCAGTGAGAACTATAATTCACCCCTCCACTTT. Translating it yields CASSENYNSPLHF. This chain connects TRBV6-4 to TRBJ1-6, with no clear D. With 3 bases removed from V and 3 bases from J, the gap between germline ends came to 3 bases. The germline CDR1 and CDR2 sequences are MRHNA and SNTAGT. This CDR3 has 13 amino acids.

This chain uses TRBV7-8 with TRBJ2-7; D is perhaps TRBD1 or TRBD2 (5 bases each). From germline, CDR1 is SGHVS and CDR2 FQNEAQ. The CDR3 extends over 11 amino acids. V was cut by 6 bases and J by 5 bases, with 8 bases left in between. The CDR3 protein is CASSGGDEQYV. CDR3 nucleotide sequence: TGTGCCAGCAGTGGGGGTGACGAGCAGTACGTC.

The genes are TRBV29-1 and TRBJ1-5; tentatively, D is TRBD1 (5 bases). V was cut by 6 bases and J by 6 bases, with 15 bases left in between. The CDR3 runs 13 residues. Germline-derived CDR1 and CDR2 are SQVTM and ANQGSEA. The CDR3 spells CSVREQESQPQHF. The CDR3 coding sequence is TGCAGCGTAAGGGAACAGGAGTCTCAGCCCCAGCATTTT.

In its sample, this clonotype was seen a few times. The CDR3 sequence: CASSLAFKTPVGGELFF. The CDR3 DNA reads as TGTGCCAGCAGCTTAGCCTTTAAGACACCCGTGGGCGGGGAGCTGTTTTTT. This sequence joins TRBV7-9 and TRBJ2-2, with no clear D. Trimming pared 0 bases from V and 7 bases from J, leaving 18 bases between. The CDR3 is 17 residues long. From germline, CDR1 is SEHNR and CDR2 FQNEAQ (reference sequence).

The V and J genes are TRBV9 and TRBJ2-2, with D perhaps TRBD2 (5 bases). This CDR3 contains 14 residues. Germline CDR1 SGDLS, CDR2 YYNGEE. Trimming removed 6 bases from V and 2 bases from J, with 11 bases in between. The CDR3, as DNA: TGTGCCAGCACCCAGGACTCAAACACCGGGGAGCTGTTTTTT. Translation: CASTQDSNTGELFF.

The chain joins TRBV6-2 or TRBV6-3 to TRBJ2-6; D is unclear. The length of the CDR3 is 15 residues. The germline gives CDR1 MNHEY, CDR2 SVGEGT. Trimming took off 7 bases at V and 0 bases at J, with 10 bases between the two ends. The CDR3 reads CASTFDSSGANVLTF. The CDR3 DNA reads TGTGCCAGCACCTTCGACTCCTCTGGGGCCAACGTCCTGACTTTC.

The sample holds a few counts of this clonotype. The chain recombines TRBV12-3 or TRBV12-4 with TRBJ2-3, with 11 bases that match TRBD2. V dropped 5 bases and J dropped 6; count of bases not matched to a gene: 16. CDR3 length: 18 amino acids. The CDR3 sequence is CASSIFVHSGGASDTQYF. DNA of the CDR3: TGTGCCAGCAGTATCTTCGTTCATAGCGGGGGGGCATCGGATACGCAGTATTTT.

The sample holds many counts of this clonotype. V usage is TRBV6-5 and J usage is TRBJ1-1; a weak D match, TRBD1 (6 bases). The CDR3 contains 15 residues. V lost 0 bases and J 4 bases, leaving 12 bases between the germline ends. Germline assignment: CDR1 MNHEY and CDR2 SVGAGI. CDR3: CASSYSGTTTTEAFF. The CDR3 DNA follows: TGTGCCAGCAGTTACTCGGGGACAACGACCACTGAAGCTTTCTTT.

This clonotype has at least ten counts. The chain carries TRBV7-2 and TRBJ1-3, with TRBD1 as a possible D gene (6 bases). The V and J ends lost 6 bases and 0 bases respectively, with 9 bases between them. Germline V gives CDR1 SGHTA, CDR2 FQGNSA. The length of the CDR3 is 14 residues. The CDR3 reads CASRQQGSGNTIYF. The CDR3 DNA follows: TGTGCCAGCAGACAACAGGGCTCTGGAAACACCATATATTTT.

The rearrangement uses TRBV7-3 and TRBJ2-3, with 8 bases matching TRBD2. Germline CDR1 reads SGHTA; CDR2 reads FQGTGA. This CDR3 has 15 amino acids. V gave up 5 bases and J gave up 5 bases; unmatched junction bases: 9. CDR3 region: CASSLVGTRGDTQYF. Here the CDR3 DNA reads TGTGCCAGCAGCCTAGTAGGGACTAGGGGAGATACGCAGTATTTT.

Details on this clonotype: This may come from a read error, since a much larger clone is one base off. The chain combines TRBV20-1 with TRBJ2-6; 7 nucleotides line up with TRBD1. This CDR3 is 14 amino acids long. Unmatched junction bases numbered 1, after V lost 3 bases and J lost 2 bases. Germline values: CDR1 DFQATT, CDR2 SNEGSKA (reference sequence). The CDR3 DNA reads TGCAGTGCTAGGACAGGGACTGGGGCCAACGTCCTGACTTTC. Translated, it gives CSARTGTGANVLTF.

This clonotype has a single count. The CDR3 loop is CASSLAANQPQHF. In DNA form, the CDR3 reads TGTGCCAGCAGTTTGGCCGCTAATCAGCCCCAGCATTTT. The chain recombines TRBV12-3 or TRBV12-4 with TRBJ1-5; no clear D gene. CDR3 length: 13 residues. V dropped 3 bases and J dropped 4 bases, with 7 bases sitting between them.

This clonotype was observed at least ten times. The V and J genes are TRBV7-9 and TRBJ2-1, with TRBD2 matching 8 bases. The ends lost 1 base at V and 5 bases at J; junction bases unmatched: 7. This CDR3 is 16 amino acids long. Germline V gene data show CDR1 as SEHNR and CDR2 as FQNEAQ (reference sequence). The CDR3 DNA follows: TGTGCCAGCAGCTTAGGCGCCAGCGGGGGAAACAATGAGCAGTTCTTC. This gives the protein CASSLGASGGNNEQFF. The variable domain in full, completed from reference TRBV7-9 and TRBJ2-1, reads DTGVSQNPRHKITKRGQNVTFRCDPISEHNRLYWYRQTLGQGPEFLTYFQNEAQLEKSRLLSDRFSAERPKGSFSTLEIQRTEQGDSAMYLCASSLGASGGNNEQFFGPGTRLTVL.

This clonotype was detected ten times or more. The J gene is TRBJ1-2, the V gene TRBV4-3; 7 bases are a match to TRBD1. V lost 3 bases to trimming and J lost 4 bases; unmatched junction nucleotides: 8. The CDR3 totals 15 residues. Per germline, CDR1 LGHNA and CDR2 YSLEER. CDR3 sequence: CASSHSTGTSYGYTF. The CDR3 DNA reads as TGCGCCAGCAGCCACTCGACAGGGACCTCCTATGGCTACACCTTC.

This clonotype was found a few times. The chain carries TRBV7-2 and TRBJ2-1; D gene unclear. Germline V lookup: CDR1 SGHTA, CDR2 FQGNSA. Trimming shortened V by 1 base and J by 3 bases, and 19 bases separated the two germline ends. The length of the CDR3 is 18 residues. The CDR3 region is CASSLVVGRTISYNEQFF. CDR3 DNA sequence: TGTGCCAGCAGCTTAGTAGTGGGCCGGACGATCAGCTACAATGAGCAGTTCTTC.

This clonotype has a handful of counts. The rearrangement links TRBV10-3 to TRBJ1-5, with TRBD1 matching over 7 bases. Germline values: CDR1 ENHRY, CDR2 SYGVKD. Trimming at V came to 2 bases and at J to 2 bases, leaving 0 bases not matched to a gene. The CDR3 contains 14 residues. The CDR3, as DNA: TGTGCCATCAGTGAGGACAGGGGCAATCAGCCCCAGCATTTT. It translates to CAISEDRGNQPQHF.

The chain recombines TRBV7-2 with TRBJ2-4; TRBD2 matches 8 bases. Germline V gene sequence: CDR1 SGHTA, CDR2 FQGNSA. V was clipped by 2 bases and J by 1 base; unmatched bases: 4. This CDR3 contains 16 residues. The CDR3 region has the DNA TGTGCCAGCAGCTTACAGCGGGGGCTCGCCAAAAACATTCAGTACTTC. This translates into CASSLQRGLAKNIQYF.

This clonotype has at least ten counts. The chain is built from TRBV7-9 and TRBJ2-2; 7 positions match TRBD1. Germline V gene data show CDR1 as SEHNR and CDR2 as FQNEAQ (reference sequence). CDR3 length: 15 residues. Trimming at V came to 4 bases and at J to 3 bases, leaving 5 bases not matched to a gene. CDR3 coding DNA: TGTGCCAGCAGCTCCCGGGACAGTTACACCGGGGAGCTGTTTTTT. The encoded protein is CASSSRDSYTGELFF.